Listed below are T cell receptor beta chains from one sample, sequenced in a study of OX40 agonist ivuxolimab in advanced cancers. Here immunoSEQ multiplex PCR was the method, and the copy in TCRdb shows in-frame clones only, minus some. Altogether almost 50,000 clones are present, around 86% being singletons, with the ten largest covering approximately 5.8%. The sequencing used CD4+ or CD8+ T cells sorted from blood, collected in a trial of the OX40 agonist ivuxolimab. All receptors come from an adult with an advanced solid tumor such as melanoma, head and neck, liver or kidney cancer. CDR3s include the opening cysteine and the closing phenylalanine or tryptophan. D genes are given only for firm matches. For some rows the clone size is stated as once, few or many, or as a class when expanded; others skip it.

d_call	j_call	v_call	clone_size	cdr3_length	cdr3_aa	cdr3_nt
-	TRBJ1-4	TRBV13	-	16	CASSLGTLGTNEKLFF	TGTGCCAGCAGCTTAGGGACCCTAGGCACTAATGAAAAACTGTTTTTT
-	TRBJ1-4	TRBV2	-	10	CASSLEKLFF	TGTGCCAGCAGTCTCGAAAAACTGTTTTTT
-	TRBJ2-7	TRBV7-2	-	16	CASSPRFRDALYEQYF	TGTGCCAGCAGCCCTCGCTTCCGGGACGCTCTCTACGAGCAGTACTTC
-	TRBJ2-1	TRBV28	once	15	CATRTWGARTNEQFF	TGTGCCACCAGGACTTGGGGCGCTAGGACTAATGAGCAGTTCTTC
-	TRBJ1-1	TRBV9	-	14	CASSPRGFGTEAFF	TGTGCCAGCAGCCCCCGGGGGTTTGGCACTGAAGCTTTCTTT
-	TRBJ2-3	TRBV27	-	13	CASSFLDTDTQYF	TGTGCCAGCAGTTTTCTGGACACAGATACGCAGTATTTT
-	TRBJ1-2	TRBV2	-	12	CASRGDRYGYTF	TGTGCCAGCAGGGGTGACAGATATGGCTACACCTTC
-	TRBJ2-1	TRBV5-5	-	15	CASSLGWGPYNEQFF	TGTGCCAGCAGCTTGGGCTGGGGGCCCTACAATGAGCAGTTCTTC
-	TRBJ2-1	TRBV7-6	-	18	CASSLKAGHASSYNEQFF	TGTGCCAGCAGCTTAAAGGCGGGACACGCGAGCTCCTACAATGAGCAGTTCTTC
-	TRBJ2-1	TRBV11-2	-	15	CASSSPRQAYNEQFF	TGTGCCAGCAGCTCTCCCCGACAGGCCTACAATGAGCAGTTCTTC
TRBD1	TRBJ1-5	TRBV19	-	18	CASSMDRERGSSNQPQHF	TGTGCCAGTAGTATGGACAGGGAACGAGGTAGTAGCAATCAGCCCCAGCATTTT
-	TRBJ1-5	TRBV29-1	-	13	CSVDPGSGQPQHF	TGCAGCGTGGACCCGGGATCGGGTCAGCCCCAGCATTTT
-	TRBJ1-2	TRBV6-5	once	14	CASSTAPANYGYTF	TGTGCCAGCAGTACGGCCCCAGCTAACTATGGCTACACCTTC
-	TRBJ2-1	TRBV9	-	15	CASSVGGESYNEQFF	TGTGCCAGCAGCGTAGGGGGGGAATCCTACAATGAGCAGTTCTTC
-	TRBJ1-1	TRBV27	-	13	CASSSLRDTEAFF	TGTGCCAGCAGTTCCCTCCGGGACACTGAAGCTTTCTTT
TRBD2	TRBJ2-2	TRBV2	few	15	CASGPLAGGAGELFF	TGTGCCAGCGGGCCTCTAGCGGGAGGAGCCGGGGAGCTGTTTTTT
-	TRBJ2-1	TRBV28	-	15	CASTSIQGLHNEQFF	TGTGCCAGCACCTCCATCCAGGGACTTCACAATGAGCAGTTCTTC
TRBD1	TRBJ2-2	TRBV27	-	13	CASSHRGTGELFF	TGTGCCAGCAGTCACAGGGGCACCGGGGAGCTGTTTTTT
-	TRBJ2-7	TRBV7-8	-	16	CASSLEGGTGVYEQYF	TGTGCCAGCAGCTTAGAGGGGGGAACAGGGGTCTACGAGCAGTACTTC
-	TRBJ2-1	TRBV27	-	16	CASSWGGVTSYNEQFF	TGTGCCAGCAGTTGGGGCGGGGTGACCTCCTACAATGAGCAGTTCTTC
-	TRBJ2-2	TRBV21-1	-	16	CASSLPGGQDAGELFF	TGTGCCAGCAGCCTTCCCGGCGGACAGGACGCCGGGGAGCTGTTTTTT
TRBD1	TRBJ2-1	TRBV28	-	14	CASSFEGAVNEQFF	TGTGCCAGCAGTTTCGAGGGGGCGGTGAATGAGCAGTTCTTC
TRBD1	TRBJ1-1	TRBV6-6	-	13	CASSKQGHTEAFF	TGTGCCAGCAGTAAACAGGGGCACACTGAAGCTTTCTTT
-	TRBJ2-7	TRBV4-1	-	13	CASSQDRGYEQYF	TGCGCCAGCAGCCAAGATCGAGGCTACGAGCAGTACTTC
-	TRBJ1-1	TRBV28	-	11	CASSLGLEAFF	TGTGCCAGCAGTTTAGGACTTGAAGCTTTCTTT
-	TRBJ2-3	TRBV13	-	14	CASSRLDEADTQYF	TGTGCCAGCAGTCGACTGGACGAGGCAGATACGCAGTATTTT
-	TRBJ1-5	TRBV27	-	18	CASSLTGLVRNSNQPQHF	TGTGCCAGCAGTTTAACGGGGTTGGTGAGAAATAGCAATCAGCCCCAGCATTTT
-	TRBJ2-7	TRBV6-5	-	15	CASRTDSDTSYEQYF	TGTGCCAGCAGGACCGACAGTGACACTTCCTACGAGCAGTACTTC
-	TRBJ1-4	TRBV6-6	-	11	CASSSNEKLFF	TGTGCCAGCAGTTCGAATGAAAAACTGTTTTTT
TRBD1	TRBJ1-1	TRBV7-2	-	13	CASSLEGASEAFF	TGTGCCAGCAGCCTAGAGGGGGCTTCTGAAGCTTTCTTT
TRBD2	TRBJ2-5	TRBV5-1	few	16	CASSPAAAGVQETQYF	TGCGCCAGCAGCCCCGCGGCAGCGGGGGTACAAGAGACCCAGTACTTC
TRBD1	TRBJ2-7	TRBV5-5	once	13	CASSYGQGDEQYF	TGTGCCAGCAGCTATGGACAGGGGGACGAGCAGTACTTC
-	TRBJ2-1	TRBV28	-	14	CASSPDSSYNEQFF	TGTGCCAGCAGTCCAGACAGTTCCTACAATGAGCAGTTCTTC
TRBD2	TRBJ2-2	TRBV7-9	-	16	CASSPRLAGDTGELFF	TGTGCCAGCAGCCCTAGACTAGCGGGAGACACCGGGGAGCTGTTTTTT
-	TRBJ2-1	TRBV4-3	-	15	CASSQDGLSYNEQFF	TGCGCCAGCAGCCAAGATGGACTCTCCTACAATGAGCAGTTCTTC
TRBD2	TRBJ2-1	TRBV10-3	-	14	CAISTSAAPDEQFF	TGTGCCATCAGTACTAGCGCCGCGCCGGATGAGCAGTTCTTC
-	TRBJ1-1	TRBV5-1	-	14	CASTLGSGLAEAFF	TGCGCCAGCACACTAGGTTCGGGGCTGGCTGAAGCTTTCTTT
-	TRBJ1-1	TRBV5-4	-	11	CASSLSREAFF	TGTGCCAGCAGCCTATCACGTGAAGCTTTCTTT
-	TRBJ2-6	TRBV19	-	13	CASSYSGANVLTF	TGTGCCAGTAGTTACTCTGGGGCCAACGTCCTGACTTTC
-	TRBJ2-7	TRBV7-9	few	14	CASSPQVQPNEQYF	TGTGCCAGCAGCCCGCAGGTTCAGCCCAACGAGCAGTACTTC
-	TRBJ2-3	TRBV13	few	15	CASSSLTLNTDTQYF	TGTGCCAGCAGCTCCTTAACTCTGAACACAGATACGCAGTATTTT
-	TRBJ1-1	TRBV6-5	-	15	CASSYSPGRDTEAFF	TGTGCCAGCAGTTACTCACCAGGGCGGGACACTGAAGCTTTCTTT
-	TRBJ2-2	TRBV5-6	few	15	CASSLAQGYTGELFF	TGTGCCAGCAGCTTGGCCCAGGGTTACACCGGGGAGCTGTTTTTT
-	TRBJ2-7	TRBV29-1	once	13	CSVAGLAGSEQYF	TGCAGCGTTGCGGGACTCGCGGGGTCCGAGCAGTACTTC
-	TRBJ2-3	TRBV28	once	16	CASSLGWQSSTDTQYF	TGTGCCAGCAGTTTAGGGTGGCAGTCTAGCACAGATACGCAGTATTTT
TRBD1	TRBJ1-4	TRBV7-9	-	15	CASSFGQGAGEKLFF	TGTGCCAGCAGCTTCGGACAGGGGGCGGGTGAAAAACTGTTTTTT
-	TRBJ2-1	TRBV28	once	17	CASSSSWDTLSYNEQFF	TGTGCCAGCAGTTCCTCGTGGGACACACTCTCCTACAATGAGCAGTTCTTC
TRBD2	TRBJ2-1	TRBV6-1	-	12	CASRDYDNEQFF	TGTGCCAGCCGGGACTACGACAATGAGCAGTTCTTC
TRBD1	TRBJ2-1	TRBV27	-	13	CASSDYRGNEQFF	TGTGCCAGCAGCGACTACAGGGGCAATGAGCAGTTCTTC
-	TRBJ1-2	TRBV30	-	13	CAWTPGTNYGYTF	TGTGCCTGGACCCCAGGGACTAACTATGGCTACACCTTC
-	TRBJ1-1	TRBV19	once	16	CASSIWGMPMNTEAFF	TGTGCCAGTAGTATATGGGGGATGCCTATGAACACTGAAGCTTTCTTT